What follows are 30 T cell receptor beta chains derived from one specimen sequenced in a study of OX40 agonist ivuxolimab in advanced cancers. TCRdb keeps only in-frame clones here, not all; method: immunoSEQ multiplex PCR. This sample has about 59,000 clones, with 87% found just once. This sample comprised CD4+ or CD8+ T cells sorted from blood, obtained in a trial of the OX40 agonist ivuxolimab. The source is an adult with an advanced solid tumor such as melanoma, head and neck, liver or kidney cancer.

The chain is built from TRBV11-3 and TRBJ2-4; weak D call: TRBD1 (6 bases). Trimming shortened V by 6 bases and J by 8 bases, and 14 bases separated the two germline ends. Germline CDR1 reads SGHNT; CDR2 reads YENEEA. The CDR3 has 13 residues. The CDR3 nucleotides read TGTGCCAGCAGTCCCACAGGGTCGCACATTCAGTACTTC. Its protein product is CASSPTGSHIQYF. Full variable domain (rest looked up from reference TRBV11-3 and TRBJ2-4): EAGVVQSPRYKIIEKKQPVAFWCNPISGHNTLYWYLQNLGQGPELLIRYENEEAVDDSQLPKDRFSAERLKGVDSTLKIQPAELGDSAVYLCASSPTGSHIQYFGAGTRLSVL.

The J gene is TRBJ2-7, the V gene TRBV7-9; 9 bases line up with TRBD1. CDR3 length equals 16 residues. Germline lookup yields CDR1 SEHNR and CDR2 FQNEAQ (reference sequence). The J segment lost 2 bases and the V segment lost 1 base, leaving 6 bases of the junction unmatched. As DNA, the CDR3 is TGTGCCAGCAGCTTAGAAGACAGGGGGAGGGCCTACGAGCAGTACTTC. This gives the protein CASSLEDRGRAYEQYF.

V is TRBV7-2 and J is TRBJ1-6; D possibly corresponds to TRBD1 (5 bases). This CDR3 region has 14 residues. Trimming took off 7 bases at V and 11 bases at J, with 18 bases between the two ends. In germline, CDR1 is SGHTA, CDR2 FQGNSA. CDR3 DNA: TGTGCCAGCACCCTGGGGGGGGTTGCTGCACCCCTCCACTTT. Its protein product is CASTLGGVAAPLHF.

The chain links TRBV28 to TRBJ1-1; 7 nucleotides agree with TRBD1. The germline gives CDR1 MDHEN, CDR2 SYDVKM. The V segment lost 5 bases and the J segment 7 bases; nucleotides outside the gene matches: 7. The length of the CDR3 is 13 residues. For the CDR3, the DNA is TGTGCCAGCAGTCTACGGGACAGTTATGAAGCTTTCTTT. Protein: CASSLRDSYEAFF. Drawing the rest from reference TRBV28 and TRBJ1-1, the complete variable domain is DVKVTQSSRYLVKRTGEKVFLECVQDMDHENMFWYRQDPGLGLRLIYFSYDVKMKEKGDIPEGYSVSREKKERFSLILESASTNQTSMYLCASSLRDSYEAFFGQGTRLTVV.

The CDR3 sequence: CASSEQGYGYTF. The CDR3 coding sequence is TGTGCCAGCAGTGAACAGGGATATGGCTACACCTTC. The chain recombines TRBV6-1 with TRBJ1-2, with D possibly TRBD1 on 5 matching bases. Trimming removed 2 bases at V and 5 bases at J, with 6 bases between. The CDR3 runs 12 residues. In germline, CDR1 is MNHNS, CDR2 SASEGT.

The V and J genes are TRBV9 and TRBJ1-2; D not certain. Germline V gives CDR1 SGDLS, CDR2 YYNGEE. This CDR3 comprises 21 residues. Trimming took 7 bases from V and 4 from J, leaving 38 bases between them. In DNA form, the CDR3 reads TGTGCCAGCGGATCGACGAGAGCAGCGCGACTGGACTCAAGAAAGACCTATGGCTACACCTTC. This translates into CASGSTRAARLDSRKTYGYTF.

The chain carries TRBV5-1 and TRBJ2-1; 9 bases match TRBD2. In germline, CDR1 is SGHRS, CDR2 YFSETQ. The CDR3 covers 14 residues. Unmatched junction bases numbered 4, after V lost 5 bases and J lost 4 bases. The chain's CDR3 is CASSGSGSYNEQFF. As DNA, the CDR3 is TGCGCCAGCAGTGGTAGCGGGAGTTACAATGAGCAGTTCTTC. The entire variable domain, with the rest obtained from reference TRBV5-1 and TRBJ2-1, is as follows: KAGVTQTPRYLIKTRGQQVTLSCSPISGHRSVSWYQQTPGQGLQFLFEYFSETQRNKGNFPGRFSGRQFSNSRSEMNVSTLELGDSALYLCASSGSGSYNEQFFGPGTRLTVL.

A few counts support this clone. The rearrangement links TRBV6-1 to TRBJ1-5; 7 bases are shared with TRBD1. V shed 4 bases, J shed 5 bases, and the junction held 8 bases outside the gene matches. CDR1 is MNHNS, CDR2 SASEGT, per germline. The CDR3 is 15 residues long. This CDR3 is CASSVTGARHQPQHF. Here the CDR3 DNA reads TGTGCCAGCAGTGTAACAGGGGCCAGGCATCAGCCCCAGCATTTT.

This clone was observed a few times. CDR3 amino acids: CASSLVHSMNTEAFF. The CDR3 DNA sequence: TGTGCCAGCAGCTTGGTCCATAGTATGAACACTGAAGCTTTCTTT. The chain is built from TRBV5-5 and TRBJ1-1; unclear D gene. The germline V gene has CDR1 SGHKS and CDR2 YYEKEE (reference sequence). The CDR3 is made up of 15 amino acids. Trimming removed 0 bases from V and 0 bases from J, with 9 bases in between.

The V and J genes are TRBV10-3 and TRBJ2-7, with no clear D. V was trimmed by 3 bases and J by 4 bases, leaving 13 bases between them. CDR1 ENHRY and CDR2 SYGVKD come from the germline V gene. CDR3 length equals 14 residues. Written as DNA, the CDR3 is TGTGCCATCAGTGATGTGAATTCCGGTTACGAGCAGTACTTC. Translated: CAISDVNSGYEQYF.

The CDR3 coding sequence is TGTGCCAGCAGGAGGGGGACAGCGCGAGCCAAAAACATTCAGTACTTC. Protein: CASRRGTARAKNIQYF. The gene calls are TRBV2 and TRBJ2-4; 7 positions agree with TRBD1. Germline assignment: CDR1 SNHLY and CDR2 FYNNEI. The CDR3 has 16 amino acids. After removal of 6 bases from V and 0 bases from J, the junction contained 8 bases not matched to a gene.

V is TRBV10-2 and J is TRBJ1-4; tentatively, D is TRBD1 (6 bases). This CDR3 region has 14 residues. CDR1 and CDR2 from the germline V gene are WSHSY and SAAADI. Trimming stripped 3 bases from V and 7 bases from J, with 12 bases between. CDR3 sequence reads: CASSDPGAIEKLFF. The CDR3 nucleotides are TGCGCCAGCAGTGATCCAGGGGCCATTGAAAAACTGTTTTTT.

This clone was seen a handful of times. The CDR3 loop is CASSAGGAHTEAFF. DNA for the CDR3: TGTGCCAGCAGCGCAGGGGGCGCACACACTGAAGCTTTCTTT. V usage is TRBV2 and J usage is TRBJ1-1, with TRBD1 matching 8 bases. V was clipped by 6 bases and J by 3 bases; unmatched bases: 6. The CDR3 totals 14 residues. Germline CDR1 and CDR2: SNHLY and FYNNEI.

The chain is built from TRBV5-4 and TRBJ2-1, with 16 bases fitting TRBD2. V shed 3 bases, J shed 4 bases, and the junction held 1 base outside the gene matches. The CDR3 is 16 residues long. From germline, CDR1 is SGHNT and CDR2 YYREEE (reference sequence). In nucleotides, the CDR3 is TGTGCCAGCAGCTCGGGACTAGCGGGAGGGTACAATGAGCAGTTCTTC. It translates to CASSSGLAGGYNEQFF.

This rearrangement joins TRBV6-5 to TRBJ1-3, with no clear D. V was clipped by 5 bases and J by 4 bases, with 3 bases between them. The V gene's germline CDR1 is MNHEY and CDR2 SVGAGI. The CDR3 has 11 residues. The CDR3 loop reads CASSGGNTIYF. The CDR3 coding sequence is TGTGCCAGCAGTGGAGGAAACACCATATATTTT.

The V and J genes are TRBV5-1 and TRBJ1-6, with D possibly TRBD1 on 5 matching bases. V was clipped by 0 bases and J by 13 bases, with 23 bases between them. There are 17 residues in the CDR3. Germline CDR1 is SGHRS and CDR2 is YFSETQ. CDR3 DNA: TGCGCCAGCAGCTTGGTCGAGGGGACCAACGGACCGACGCCCCTCCACTTT. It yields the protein CASSLVEGTNGPTPLHF.

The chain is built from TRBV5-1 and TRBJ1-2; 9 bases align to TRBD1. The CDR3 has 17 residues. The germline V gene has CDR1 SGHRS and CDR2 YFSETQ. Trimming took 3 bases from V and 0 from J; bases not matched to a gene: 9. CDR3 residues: CASSWKGQGPPNYGYTF. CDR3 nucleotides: TGCGCCAGCAGCTGGAAAGGACAGGGGCCTCCTAACTATGGCTACACCTTC.

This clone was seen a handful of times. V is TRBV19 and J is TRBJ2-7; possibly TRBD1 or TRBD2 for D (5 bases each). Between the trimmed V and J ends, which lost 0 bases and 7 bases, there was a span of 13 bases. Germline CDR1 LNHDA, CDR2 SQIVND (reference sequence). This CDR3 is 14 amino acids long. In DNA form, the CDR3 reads TGTGCCAGTAGTATAGAAACAGGACTCAAAGAGCAGTACTTC. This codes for CASSIETGLKEQYF.

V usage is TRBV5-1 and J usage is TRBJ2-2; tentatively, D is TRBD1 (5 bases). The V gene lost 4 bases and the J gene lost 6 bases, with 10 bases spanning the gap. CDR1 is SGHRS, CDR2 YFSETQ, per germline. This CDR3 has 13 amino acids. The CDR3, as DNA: TGCGCCAGCAGCCCCAGGGTGTCCGGGGAGCTGTTTTTT. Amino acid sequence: CASSPRVSGELFF.

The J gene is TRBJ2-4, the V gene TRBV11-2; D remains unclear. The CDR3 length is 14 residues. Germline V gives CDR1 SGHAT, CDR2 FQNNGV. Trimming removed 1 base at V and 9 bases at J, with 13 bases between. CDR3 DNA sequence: TGTGCCAGCAGCTTAGCTGTGACCCTCCCCATTCAGTACTTC. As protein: CASSLAVTLPIQYF.

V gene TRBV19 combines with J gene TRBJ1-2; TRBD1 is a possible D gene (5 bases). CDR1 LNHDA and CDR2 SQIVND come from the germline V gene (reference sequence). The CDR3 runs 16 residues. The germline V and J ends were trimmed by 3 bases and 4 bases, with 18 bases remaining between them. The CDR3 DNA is TGTGCCAGTAGTATGGGGGACTCCTCAGCTACCTATGGCTACACCTTC. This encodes CASSMGDSSATYGYTF.

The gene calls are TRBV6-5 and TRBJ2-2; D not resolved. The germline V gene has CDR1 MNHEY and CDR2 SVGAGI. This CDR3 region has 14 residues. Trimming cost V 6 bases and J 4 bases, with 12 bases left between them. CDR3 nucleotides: TGTGCCAGCAGAAACGGGTGGGTCACCGGGGAGCTGTTTTTT. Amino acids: CASRNGWVTGELFF.

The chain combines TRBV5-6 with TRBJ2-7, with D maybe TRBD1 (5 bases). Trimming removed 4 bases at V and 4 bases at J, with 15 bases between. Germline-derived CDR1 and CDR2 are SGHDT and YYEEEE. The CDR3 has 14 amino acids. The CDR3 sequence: CASSPGQGFYEQYF. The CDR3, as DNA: TGTGCCAGCAGCCCTGGACAAGGTTTTTACGAGCAGTACTTC.

This CDR3 is CASSYDWGARAFF. The DNA of the CDR3 is TGTGCCAGCAGTTATGATTGGGGGGCGAGAGCTTTCTTT. The chain employs TRBV6-5 and TRBJ1-1; TRBD1 might be the D (6 bases). Germline V gene lookup returns CDR1 MNHEY and CDR2 SVGAGI. Trimming removed 3 bases from V and 10 bases from J, with 15 bases in between. This CDR3 spans 13 amino acids.

The CDR3 here is CASSQGRGGAPSQETQYF. CDR3 coding DNA: TGCGCCAGCAGCCAAGGGAGAGGCGGAGCGCCCTCACAAGAGACCCAGTACTTC. The chain employs TRBV4-1 and TRBJ2-5; D unresolved. V lost 1 base, J lost 2 bases, and 20 bases lay in between. The CDR3 runs 18 residues. CDR1 and CDR2 from the germline V gene are MGHRA and YSYEKL.

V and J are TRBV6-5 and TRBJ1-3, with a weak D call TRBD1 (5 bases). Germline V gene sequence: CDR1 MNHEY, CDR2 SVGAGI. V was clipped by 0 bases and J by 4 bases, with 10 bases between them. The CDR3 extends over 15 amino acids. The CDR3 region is CASSYSGGVGNTIYF. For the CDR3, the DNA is TGTGCCAGCAGTTACTCGGGGGGGGTAGGAAACACCATATATTTT.

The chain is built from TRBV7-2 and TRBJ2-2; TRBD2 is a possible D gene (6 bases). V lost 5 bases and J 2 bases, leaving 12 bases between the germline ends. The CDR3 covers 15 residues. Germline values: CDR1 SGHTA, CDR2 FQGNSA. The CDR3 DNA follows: TGTGCCAGCAGCGAGAGCGGGCCCAACACCGGGGAGCTGTTTTTT. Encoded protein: CASSESGPNTGELFF.

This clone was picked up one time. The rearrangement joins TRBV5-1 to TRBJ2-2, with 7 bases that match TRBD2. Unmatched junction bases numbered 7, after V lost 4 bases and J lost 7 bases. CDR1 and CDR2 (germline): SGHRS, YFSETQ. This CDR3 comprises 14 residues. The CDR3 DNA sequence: TGCGCCAGCAGCCAACCTAGCGGAGGCGGGGAGCTGTTTTTT. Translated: CASSQPSGGGELFF.

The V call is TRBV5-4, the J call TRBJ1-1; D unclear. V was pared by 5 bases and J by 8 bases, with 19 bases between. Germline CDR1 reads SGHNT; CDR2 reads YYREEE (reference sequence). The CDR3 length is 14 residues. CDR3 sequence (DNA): TGTGCCAGCAGACTGAGTGGTAGAAGGAGGGAAGCTTTCTTT. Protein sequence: CASRLSGRRREAFF.

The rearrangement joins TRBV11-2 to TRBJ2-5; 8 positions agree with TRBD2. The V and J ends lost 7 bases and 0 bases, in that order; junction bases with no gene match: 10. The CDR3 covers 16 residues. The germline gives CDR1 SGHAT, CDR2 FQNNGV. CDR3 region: CASTLTGGAYQETQYF. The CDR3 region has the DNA TGTGCCAGCACCCTTACCGGGGGGGCTTACCAAGAGACCCAGTACTTC.